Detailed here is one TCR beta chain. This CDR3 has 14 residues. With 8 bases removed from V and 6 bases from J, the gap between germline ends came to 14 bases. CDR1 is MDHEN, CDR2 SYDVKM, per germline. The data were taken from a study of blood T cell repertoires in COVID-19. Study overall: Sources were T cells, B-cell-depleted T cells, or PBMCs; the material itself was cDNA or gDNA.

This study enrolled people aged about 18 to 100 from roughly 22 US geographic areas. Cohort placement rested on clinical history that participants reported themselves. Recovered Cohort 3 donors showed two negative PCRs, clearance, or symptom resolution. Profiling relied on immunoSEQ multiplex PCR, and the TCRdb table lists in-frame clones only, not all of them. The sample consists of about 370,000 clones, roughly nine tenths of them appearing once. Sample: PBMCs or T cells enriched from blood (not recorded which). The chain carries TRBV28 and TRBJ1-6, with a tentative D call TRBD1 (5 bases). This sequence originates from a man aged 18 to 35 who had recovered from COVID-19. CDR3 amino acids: CASLYGAGNSPLHF. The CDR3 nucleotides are TGTGCCAGCCTTTATGGGGCAGGTAATTCACCCCTCCACTTT. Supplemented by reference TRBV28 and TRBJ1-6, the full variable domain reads DVKVTQSSRYLVKRTGEKVFLECVQDMDHENMFWYRQDPGLGLRLIYFSYDVKMKEKGDIPEGYSVSREKKERFSLILESASTNQTSMYLCASLYGAGNSPLHFGNGTRLTVT.